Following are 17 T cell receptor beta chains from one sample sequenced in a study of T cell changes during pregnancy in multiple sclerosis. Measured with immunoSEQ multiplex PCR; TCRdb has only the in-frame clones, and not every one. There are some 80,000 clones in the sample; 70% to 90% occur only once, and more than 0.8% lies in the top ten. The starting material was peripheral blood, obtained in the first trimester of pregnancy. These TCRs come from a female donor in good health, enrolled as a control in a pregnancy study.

CDR3 DNA sequence: TGCGCCAGCAGCCAGGGACAGGGAACTGTCTCTGGAAACACCATATATTTT. Its protein product is CASSQGQGTVSGNTIYF. The chain recombines TRBV5-1 with TRBJ1-3, with 9 bases fitting TRBD1. CDR1 is SGHRS and CDR2 is YFSETQ in the germline V gene. V lost 4 bases to trimming and J lost 0 bases; unmatched junction nucleotides: 8. The CDR3 has 17 residues.

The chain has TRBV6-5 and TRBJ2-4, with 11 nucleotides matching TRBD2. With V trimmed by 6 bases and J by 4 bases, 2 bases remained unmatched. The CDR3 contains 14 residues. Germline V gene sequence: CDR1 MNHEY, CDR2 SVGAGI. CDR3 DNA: TGTGCCAGCAGCCGGACTAGCGGGAAAAACATTCAGTACTTC. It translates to CASSRTSGKNIQYF.

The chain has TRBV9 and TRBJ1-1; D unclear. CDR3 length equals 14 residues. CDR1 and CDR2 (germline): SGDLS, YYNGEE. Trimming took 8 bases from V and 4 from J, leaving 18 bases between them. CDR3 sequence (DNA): TGTGCCAGTACTCGAAGTATGGGCAGCACTGAAGCTTTCTTT. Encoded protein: CASTRSMGSTEAFF.

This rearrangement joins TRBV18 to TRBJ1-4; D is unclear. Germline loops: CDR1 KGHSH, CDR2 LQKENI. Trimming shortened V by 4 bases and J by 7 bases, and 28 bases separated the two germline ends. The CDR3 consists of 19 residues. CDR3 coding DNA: TGTGCCAGCTCACGGGAGGCACAGACAAGTTTCTTGGTGCGTGAAAAACTGTTTTTT. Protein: CASSREAQTSFLVREKLFF.

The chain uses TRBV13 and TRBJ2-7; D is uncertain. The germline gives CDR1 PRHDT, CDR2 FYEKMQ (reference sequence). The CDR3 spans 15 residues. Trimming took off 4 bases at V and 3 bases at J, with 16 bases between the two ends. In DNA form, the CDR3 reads TGTGCCAGCAGCTCGACAAACACAGATTTCTACGAGCAGTACTTC. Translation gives CASSSTNTDFYEQYF.

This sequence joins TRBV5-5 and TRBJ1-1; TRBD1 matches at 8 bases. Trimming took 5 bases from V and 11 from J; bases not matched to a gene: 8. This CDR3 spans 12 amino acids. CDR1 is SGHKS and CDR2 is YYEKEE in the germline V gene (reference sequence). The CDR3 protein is CASSETDRDAFF. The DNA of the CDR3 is TGTGCCAGCAGTGAGACGGACAGGGACGCTTTCTTT. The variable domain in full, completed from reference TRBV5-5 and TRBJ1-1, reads DAGVTQSPTHLIKTRGQQVTLRCSPISGHKSVSWYQQVLGQGPQFIFQYYEKEERGRGNFPDRFSARQFPNYSSELNVNALLLGDSALYLCASSETDRDAFFGQGTRLTVV.

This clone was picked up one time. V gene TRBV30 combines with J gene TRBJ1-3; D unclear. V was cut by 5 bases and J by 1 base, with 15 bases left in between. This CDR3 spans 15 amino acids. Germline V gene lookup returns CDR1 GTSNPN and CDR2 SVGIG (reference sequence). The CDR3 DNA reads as TGTGCCTGGGGTCCTCCCCCGGGATCTGGAAACACCATATATTTT. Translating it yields CAWGPPPGSGNTIYF.

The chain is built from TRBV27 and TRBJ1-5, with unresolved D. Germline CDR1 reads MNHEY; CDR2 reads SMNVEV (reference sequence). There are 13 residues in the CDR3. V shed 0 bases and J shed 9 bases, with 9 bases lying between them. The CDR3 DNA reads TGTGCCAGCAGTTTATCCTCCGTCTCGCCCCAGCATTTT. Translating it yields CASSLSSVSPQHF.

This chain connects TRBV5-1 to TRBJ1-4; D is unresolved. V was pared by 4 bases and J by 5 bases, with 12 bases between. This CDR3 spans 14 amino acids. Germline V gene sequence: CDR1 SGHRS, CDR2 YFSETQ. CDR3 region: CASSPGIGNEKLFF. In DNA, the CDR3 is TGCGCCAGCAGCCCGGGGATCGGGAATGAAAAACTGTTTTTT.

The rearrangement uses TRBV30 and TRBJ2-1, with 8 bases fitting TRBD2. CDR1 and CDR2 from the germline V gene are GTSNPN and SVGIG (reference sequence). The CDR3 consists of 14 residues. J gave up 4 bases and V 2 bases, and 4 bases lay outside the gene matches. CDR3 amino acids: CAWSRASGYNEQFF. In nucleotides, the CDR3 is TGTGCCTGGAGTCGCGCTAGCGGGTACAATGAGCAGTTCTTC.

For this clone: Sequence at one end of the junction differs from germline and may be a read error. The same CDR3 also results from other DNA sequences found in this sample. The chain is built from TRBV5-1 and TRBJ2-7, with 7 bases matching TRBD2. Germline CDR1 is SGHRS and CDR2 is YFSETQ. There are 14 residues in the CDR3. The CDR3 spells CASSFGGSSYEQYF. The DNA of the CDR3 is TGCGCCAGCAGCTTTGGCGGGAGCTCCTACGAGCAGTACTTT. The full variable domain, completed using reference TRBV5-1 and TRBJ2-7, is KAGVTQTPRYLIKTRGQQVTLSCSPISGHRSVSWYQQTPGQGLQFLFEYFSETQRNKGNFPGRFSGRQFSNSRSEMNVSTLELGDSALYLCASSFGGSSYEQYFGPGTRLTVT.

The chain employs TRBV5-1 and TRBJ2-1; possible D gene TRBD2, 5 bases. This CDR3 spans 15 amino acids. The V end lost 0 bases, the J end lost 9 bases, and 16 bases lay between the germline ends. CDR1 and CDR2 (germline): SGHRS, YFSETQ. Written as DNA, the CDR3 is TGCGCCAGCAGCTTGGTCCCGGGATCCCCACCTGAGCAGTTCTTC. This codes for CASSLVPGSPPEQFF.

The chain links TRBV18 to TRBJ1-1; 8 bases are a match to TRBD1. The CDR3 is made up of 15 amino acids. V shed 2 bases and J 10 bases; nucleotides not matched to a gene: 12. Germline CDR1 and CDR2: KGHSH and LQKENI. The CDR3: CASSPVRGRVYIAFF. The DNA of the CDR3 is TGTGCCAGCTCACCAGTCAGGGGGCGTGTGTATATAGCTTTCTTT.

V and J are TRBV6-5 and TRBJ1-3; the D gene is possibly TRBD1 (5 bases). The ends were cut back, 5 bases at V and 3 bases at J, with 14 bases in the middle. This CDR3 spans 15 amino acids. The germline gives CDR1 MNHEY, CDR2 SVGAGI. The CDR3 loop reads CASSLTGGGGNTIYF. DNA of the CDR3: TGTGCCAGCAGTCTGACGGGGGGTGGTGGAAACACCATATATTTT.

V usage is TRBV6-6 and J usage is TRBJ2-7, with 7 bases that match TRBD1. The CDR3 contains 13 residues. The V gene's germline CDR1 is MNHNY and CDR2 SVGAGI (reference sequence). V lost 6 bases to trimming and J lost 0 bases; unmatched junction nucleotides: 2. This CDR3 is CASSPGGSYEQYF. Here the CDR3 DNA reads TGTGCCAGCAGCCCAGGGGGCTCCTACGAGCAGTACTTC.

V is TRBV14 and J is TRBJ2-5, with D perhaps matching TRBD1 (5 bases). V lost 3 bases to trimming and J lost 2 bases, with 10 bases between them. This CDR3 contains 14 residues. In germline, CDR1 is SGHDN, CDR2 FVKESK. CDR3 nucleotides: TGTGCCAGCAGCCATTCGCAGGGACAAGAGACCCAGTACTTC. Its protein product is CASSHSQGQETQYF.

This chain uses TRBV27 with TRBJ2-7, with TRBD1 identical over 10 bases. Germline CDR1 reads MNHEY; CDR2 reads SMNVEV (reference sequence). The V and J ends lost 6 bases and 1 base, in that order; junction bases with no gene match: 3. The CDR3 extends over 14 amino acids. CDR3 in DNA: TGTGCCAGCAGGGGACAGGGGAGATCCTACGAGCAGTACTTC. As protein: CASRGQGRSYEQYF.